This TCR beta chain was captured in a study of T cell repertoires in cytomegalovirus infection. Background on the study: Indications of both CMV infection and matching HLA type were provided by public TCR beta signatures.

TCRdb reanalysed the reads using MiXCR and keeps one entry per CDR3 protein. The table includes 650,000 to 850,000 distinct CDR3 sequences, about 27% detected once. This CDR3 has 13 residues. V shed 0 bases and J shed 7 bases, with 9 bases lying between them. Germline CDR1 MNHEY, CDR2 SVGAGI. Turning to this clonotype: No antigen is known for it.

This TCR came from a human donor in good health (CMV status not recorded). Some clones in this sample may be carry-over from other donors' samples. The sequences come from cultured CD8+ T cells from PBMCs, collected from culture after CMV antigen stimulation. The V gene is TRBV6-5, the J gene TRBJ1-1; no reliable D call. The CDR3 DNA reads as TGTGCCAGCAGTTACTCCAACGGAGATGAAGCTTTCTTT. It codes for CASSYSNGDEAFF.